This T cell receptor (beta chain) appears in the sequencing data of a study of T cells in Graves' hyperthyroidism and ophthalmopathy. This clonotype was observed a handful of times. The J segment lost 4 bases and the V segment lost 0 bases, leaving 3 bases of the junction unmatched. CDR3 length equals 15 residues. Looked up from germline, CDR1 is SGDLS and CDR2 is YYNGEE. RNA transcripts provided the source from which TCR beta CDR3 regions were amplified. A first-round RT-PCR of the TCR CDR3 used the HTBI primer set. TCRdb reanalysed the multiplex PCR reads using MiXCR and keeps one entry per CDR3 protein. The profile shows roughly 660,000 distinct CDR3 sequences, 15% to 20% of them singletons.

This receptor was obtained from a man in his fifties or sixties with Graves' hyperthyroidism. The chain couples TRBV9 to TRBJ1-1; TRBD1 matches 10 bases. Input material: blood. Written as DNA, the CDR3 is TGTGCCAGCAGCGTAGTGGGACAGGGGACCACTGAAGCTTTCTTT. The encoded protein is CASSVVGQGTTEAFF.